This entry lists 20 T cell receptor beta chains sequenced from one sample in a study of blood T cells in healthy people across ages (dated by TCRdb to the mid-2010s). Library creation used 5' RACE. Instrument used: Illumina HiSeq 2500. A second PCR of roughly 6 to 11 cycles was run with a J-beta primer mix and a sample-barcoded 5' primer. TCRdb handled the public reads itself, with Q25 trimming in fastp and clone calling in MiXCR, and kept productive beta chains. Each entry is one CDR3 protein sequence, shown with its most common DNA and genes. This sample has some 730,000 distinct CDR3 sequences in its table, and about 24% of those were observed once. The ten most abundant clones make up around a fifth of the sample. Material for sequencing was blood. The source is a man aged 70-80 years in good health.

The CDR3 nucleotides are TGTGCCAGCAGCTTCATCAGGGATCAGCCCCAGCATTTT. Amino acids: CASSFIRDQPQHF. This sequence joins TRBV7-2 and TRBJ1-5; possible D gene TRBD1, 5 bases. Germline CDR1 and CDR2: SGHTA and FQGNSA. The CDR3 covers 13 residues. V lost 3 bases and J lost 5, with 8 bases in between.

The chain combines TRBV29-1 with TRBJ2-5, with a possible D match to TRBD2 (5 bases). The CDR3 loop spans 16 amino acids. The germline V and J ends were trimmed by 0 bases and 1 base, with 15 bases remaining between them. The germline gives CDR1 SQVTM, CDR2 ANQGSEA. CDR3 sequence: CSVEDTGWASQETQYF. The CDR3 nucleotides are TGCAGCGTTGAAGATACGGGGTGGGCCTCCCAAGAGACCCAGTACTTC. The full variable domain, in which reference TRBV29-1 and TRBJ2-5 provide the parts outside the CDR3, is SAVISQKPSRDICQRGTSLTIQCQVDSQVTMMFWYRQQPGQSLTLIATANQGSEATYESGFVIDKFPISRPNLTFSTLTVSNMSPEDSSIYLCSVEDTGWASQETQYFGPGTRLLVL.

The chain combines TRBV28 with TRBJ2-1; no definite D call. TRBJ2-5 explains the end of the DNA better; the J call may be wrong. Per the germline V gene, CDR1 is MDHEN and CDR2 is SYDVKM. The CDR3 totals 13 residues. Written as DNA, the CDR3 is TGTGCCAGCAGTTTCCCCCCGGCCAGAACCCAGTACTTC. It specifies CASSFPPARTQYF.

This rearrangement joins TRBV2 to TRBJ1-2; 8 positions agree with TRBD1. The CDR3 runs 15 residues. Trimming at V came to 6 bases and at J to 8 bases, leaving 14 bases not matched to a gene. Germline CDR1 SNHLY, CDR2 FYNNEI. This CDR3 is CASRILQGALTGYTF. The CDR3 bases are TGTGCCAGCAGAATTCTTCAGGGGGCGCTTACCGGCTACACCTTC.

The CDR3 loop is CASSFQAGNTEAFF. The CDR3 DNA sequence: TGTGCCAGCAGTTTCCAGGCAGGGAACACTGAAGCTTTCTTT. J is TRBJ1-1 and V is TRBV12-3 or TRBV12-4; D gene ambiguous. V lost 3 bases to trimming and J lost 1 base, with 9 bases between them. This CDR3 has 14 residues.

The chain couples TRBV3-1 to TRBJ1-2, with D perhaps matching TRBD1 (6 bases). The CDR3 has 14 amino acids. Germline V gene data show CDR1 as LGHDT and CDR2 as YNNKEL (reference sequence). Trimming left V 4 bases short and J 8 bases short, with 17 bases between. CDR3 coding DNA: TGTGCCAGCAGCCCCCCTGGGGGGCTCGAAGGCTACACCTTC. Amino acids: CASSPPGGLEGYTF. The full variable domain, with the rest looked up from reference TRBV3-1 and TRBJ1-2, is DTAVSQTPKYLVTQMGNDKSIKCEQNLGHDTMYWYKQDSKKFLKIMFSYNNKELIINETVPNRFSPKSPDKAHLNLHINSLELGDSAVYFCASSPPGGLEGYTFGSGTRLTVV.

The chain joins TRBV20-1 to TRBJ2-4; D unclear. The CDR3 is made up of 11 amino acids. Germline values: CDR1 DFQATT, CDR2 SNEGSKA (reference sequence). V was cut by 3 bases and J by 7 bases, with 7 bases left in between. CDR3 sequence reads: CSASWQNIQYF. CDR3 in DNA: TGCAGTGCTAGTTGGCAGAACATTCAGTACTTC.

This clonotype came up many times. J is TRBJ2-5 and V is TRBV3-1; D uncertain. Germline V gene sequence: CDR1 LGHDT, CDR2 YNNKEL (reference sequence). The length of the CDR3 is 20 residues. The ends were cut back, 3 bases at V and 1 base at J, with 27 bases in the middle. CDR3 nucleotide sequence: TGTGCCAGCAGCCAGCAGGCCCGACAAGGAAGGGCTAGTGGCCAAGAGACCCAGTACTTC. Amino acid sequence: CASSQQARQGRASGQETQYF.

This chain uses TRBV30 with TRBJ2-3, with 13 bases aligning to TRBD2. CDR1 and CDR2 from the germline V gene are GTSNPN and SVGIG (reference sequence). This CDR3 is 16 amino acids long. J was trimmed by 5 bases and V by 2 bases; bases with no gene match: 7. The CDR3 DNA is TGTGCCTGGAGTCTTGGACTAGCGGGAGCGTTAGATACGCAGTATTTT. Its translation: CAWSLGLAGALDTQYF.

This clonotype showed up just a few times. The chain's CDR3 is CASTPWGATSTDTQYF. For the CDR3, the DNA is TGTGCCAGCACCCCATGGGGGGCGACTAGCACAGATACGCAGTATTTT. The chain couples TRBV6-6 to TRBJ2-3; either TRBD1 or TRBD2 may supply D (6 bases each). The CDR3 is 16 residues long. V dropped 7 bases and J dropped 0 bases, with 17 bases sitting between them. Germline V gives CDR1 MNHNY, CDR2 SVGAGI (reference sequence).

The gene calls are TRBV21-1 and TRBJ2-7. TRBV21-1 is labeled a pseudogene. The length of the CDR3 is 12 residues. For the CDR3, the DNA is TGTGCCAGCAGCAACGTGGGGTACGAGCAGTACGTC. As protein: CASSNVGYEQYV.

This clonotype was counted ten times or more. The chain uses TRBV28 and TRBJ1-5, with 8 bases that match TRBD1. Looked up from germline, CDR1 is MDHEN and CDR2 is SYDVKM. The V gene end was trimmed by 6 bases and the J gene end by 2 bases; junction bases not matched to a gene: 6. CDR3 length: 15 residues. The CDR3 DNA sequence: TGTGCCAGCAGCGGACAGGGCAAGGGCAATCAGCCCCAGCATTTT. Protein product: CASSGQGKGNQPQHF.

This clonotype showed up just a few times. A much more abundant neighbour one base away suggests this may be a read error. V usage is TRBV29-1 and J usage is TRBJ2-5; D gene uncertain. Germline V gene lookup returns CDR1 SQVTM and CDR2 ANQGSEA. The CDR3 runs to 12 residues. The CDR3 reads CSIDTNLETQYF. As DNA, the CDR3 is TGCAGCATTGACACAAATCTGGAGACCCAGTACTTC.

This clonotype has more than one count but fewer than ten. In nucleotides, the CDR3 is TGCAGCGTTGAAGGACAGGGGAACTATGGCTACACCTTC. Translation gives CSVEGQGNYGYTF. V and J are TRBV29-1 and TRBJ1-2, with 8 bases matching TRBD1. Germline lookup yields CDR1 SQVTM and CDR2 ANQGSEA. The V segment lost 1 base and the J segment 2 bases; nucleotides outside the gene matches: 0. This CDR3 spans 13 amino acids.

This clonotype turned up a few times. The chain's CDR3 is CASSLDRATNEQFF. CDR3 in DNA: TGTGCCAGCAGCTTAGATCGGGCAACCAATGAGCAGTTCTTC. V and J are TRBV11-2 and TRBJ2-5, with no clear D. The DNA end favors TRBJ2-1, so the J call may be wrong. The CDR3 consists of 14 residues. CDR1 and CDR2 (germline): SGHAT, FQNNGV.

J is TRBJ2-3 and V is TRBV6-4, with D possibly matching TRBD1 (6 bases). The germline gives CDR1 MRHNA, CDR2 SNTAGT. The V gene lost 2 bases and the J gene lost 4 bases, with 13 bases spanning the gap. This CDR3 has 15 residues. This CDR3 is CASSDMPGAADTQYF. CDR3 DNA sequence: TGTGCCAGCAGTGACATGCCAGGGGCGGCAGATACGCAGTATTTT.

The sample holds many counts of this clonotype. CDR3 in amino acids: CASSMGPKNIQYF. CDR3 in DNA: TGTGCCAGCAGTATGGGACCAAAAAACATTCAGTACTTC. The genes are TRBV27 and TRBJ2-4; D tentatively reads TRBD1 or TRBD2 (5 bases each). The CDR3 loop spans 13 amino acids. With 5 bases removed from V and 4 bases from J, the gap between germline ends came to 9 bases. Germline assignment: CDR1 MNHEY and CDR2 SMNVEV (reference sequence).

The rearrangement links TRBV12-3 or TRBV12-4 to TRBJ2-5, with a tentative D call TRBD2 (5 bases). This CDR3 has 14 residues. V was cut by 8 bases and J by 2 bases, with 15 bases left in between. This chain's CDR3 is CASRPGNKQETQYF. In DNA, the CDR3 is TGTGCCAGCCGCCCCGGGAACAAGCAAGAGACCCAGTACTTC.

This clonotype was picked up a small number of times. V is TRBV29-1 and J is TRBJ1-5; D call uncertain. Per the germline V gene, CDR1 is SQVTM and CDR2 is ANQGSEA. The germline V and J ends were trimmed by 4 bases and 6 bases, with 10 bases remaining between them. CDR3 length: 12 residues. DNA of the CDR3: TGCAGCGTTGGCACGTCGGGTCAGCCCCAGCATTTT. Translation gives CSVGTSGQPQHF. The full variable domain, rest sourced from reference TRBV29-1 and TRBJ1-5, is SAVISQKPSRDICQRGTSLTIQCQVDSQVTMMFWYRQQPGQSLTLIATANQGSEATYESGFVIDKFPISRPNLTFSTLTVSNMSPEDSSIYLCSVGTSGQPQHFGDGTRLSIL.

The gene calls are TRBV6-5 and TRBJ1-5, with TRBD1 as a possible D gene (6 bases). CDR1 is MNHEY, CDR2 SVGAGI, per germline. The germline V and J ends were trimmed by 7 bases and 0 bases, with 13 bases remaining between them. The CDR3 covers 15 residues. The CDR3, as DNA: TGTGCCAGCAAAGAAGGGGGGAATAGCAATCAGCCCCAGCATTTT. Its protein product is CASKEGGNSNQPQHF.